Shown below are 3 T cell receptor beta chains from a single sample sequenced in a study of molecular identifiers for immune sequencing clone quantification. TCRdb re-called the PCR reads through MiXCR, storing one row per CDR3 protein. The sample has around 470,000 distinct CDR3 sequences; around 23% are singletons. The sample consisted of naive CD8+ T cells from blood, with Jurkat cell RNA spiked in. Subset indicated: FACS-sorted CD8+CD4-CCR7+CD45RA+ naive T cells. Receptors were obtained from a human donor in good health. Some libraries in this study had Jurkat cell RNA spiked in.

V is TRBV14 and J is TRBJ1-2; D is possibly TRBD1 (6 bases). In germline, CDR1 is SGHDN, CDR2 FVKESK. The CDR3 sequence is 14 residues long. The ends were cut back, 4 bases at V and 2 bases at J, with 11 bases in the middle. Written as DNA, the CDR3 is TGTGCCAGCAGCCCCCCCCAGGGGAACTATGGCTACACCTTC. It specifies CASSPPQGNYGYTF.

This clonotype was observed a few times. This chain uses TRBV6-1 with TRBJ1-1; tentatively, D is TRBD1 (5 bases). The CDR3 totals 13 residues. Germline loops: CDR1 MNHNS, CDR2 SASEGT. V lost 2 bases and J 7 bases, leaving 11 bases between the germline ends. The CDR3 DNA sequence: TGTGCCAGCAGTGAAATCCCCGACAGTGAAGCTTTCTTT. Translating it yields CASSEIPDSEAFF.

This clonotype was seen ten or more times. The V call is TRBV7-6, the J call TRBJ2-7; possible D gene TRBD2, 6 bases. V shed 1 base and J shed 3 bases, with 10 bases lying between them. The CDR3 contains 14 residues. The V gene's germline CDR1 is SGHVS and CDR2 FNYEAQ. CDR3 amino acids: CASSLGQGLYEQYF. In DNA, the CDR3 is TGTGCCAGCAGCTTAGGGCAGGGACTCTACGAGCAGTACTTC.